These 22 T cell receptor beta chains were all obtained from the same sample, sequenced in a study of tissue T cells after allogeneic stem cell transplantation. Using immunoSEQ multiplex PCR, the repertoire was profiled, and TCRdb retains in-frame clones only, with some absent. Here the sample spans thousands of clones, around 40% being singletons. Specified time point: mouse harvest day 7 after allogeneic transplant. Mouse grafts combined 10^7 T-cell-depleted bone marrow cells with 10^6 splenic CD5+ T cells. Sequencing used skin. The receptor source for this set is a female BALB/c mouse given C57BL/6 T cells with graft-versus-host disease after an allogeneic hematopoietic cell transplant.

This clone was observed a few times. Gene names refer to mouse genes. Read data end 1 residue before the CDR3 end; the end is taken from the germline J gene. This same CDR3 is encoded by further DNA sequences in the sample. The chain carries TRBV26 and TRBJ1-3; D is unclear. The V gene's germline CDR1 is KGHPV and CDR2 FQNQEV (reference sequence). The length of the CDR3 is 13 residues. The V end lost 3 bases, the J end lost 0 bases, and 3 bases lay between the germline ends. The DNA read from the CDR3 is TGTGCCAGCAGTCTAGATTCTGGAAATACGCTCTAT. Translated: CASSLDSGNTLY. The full CDR3 protein reads CASSLDSGNTLYF.

As concerns this clone: Mouse gene names and germline throughout. The read finishes 1 residue shy of the CDR3 end, and the germline J gene is used to complete it. The chain carries TRBV13-1 and TRBJ1-3, with no clear D. The CDR3 length is 13 residues. V was shortened by 1 base and J by 2 bases, with 4 bases between the two germline ends. The germline V gene has CDR1 NSHNY and CDR2 SYGAGN. CDR3: CASSDWTGNTLYF. CDR3 DNA, as far as it was read: TGTGCCAGCAGTGATTGGACTGGAAATACGCTCTAT.

A word on this clone: The germline and genes are mouse ones. The read terminates 1 residue ahead of where the CDR3 ends, so the germline J gene completes it. The V call is TRBV26, the J call TRBJ2-3; TRBD2 aligns across 8 bases. The CDR3 is 14 residues long. Germline CDR1 is KGHPV and CDR2 is FQNQEV (reference sequence). Trimming took 0 bases from V and 6 from J; bases not matched to a gene: 2. The sequenced CDR3 bases are TGTGCCAGCAGTCTGTCGTGGGGGGGGGAAACGCTGTAT. It encodes CASSLSWGGETLY. The whole CDR3 protein is CASSLSWGGETLYF.

Remarks on this clone: Each gene name is a mouse one. The read halts 1 residue ahead of the CDR3 end, with the missing end drawn from the germline J gene. The chain uses TRBV3 and TRBJ2-2; 7 bases match TRBD1. Trimming at V came to 5 bases and at J to 2 bases, leaving 2 bases not matched to a gene. Germline CDR1 and CDR2: SNHLY and FYNGKV (reference sequence). This CDR3 contains 14 residues. This CDR3 reads CASSIRGNTGQLYF. The covered CDR3 bases are TGTGCCAGCAGCATCAGGGGGAACACCGGGCAGCTCTAC.

This clone is labeled as medium-sized (0.01 to 0.1%). The gene names given are mouse names. The read falls 1 residue short of the CDR3 end, and the missing part is taken from the germline J gene. This chain links TRBV13-1 with TRBJ2-7, with 7 nucleotides matching TRBD1. Germline CDR1 reads NSHNY; CDR2 reads SYGAGN. The CDR3 has 13 residues. The ends lost 1 base at V and 4 bases at J; junction bases unmatched: 2. CDR3 amino acids: CASSDPDRYEQYF. The sequenced part of the CDR3 DNA is TGTGCCAGCAGTGATCCGGACAGGTATGAACAGTAC.

About this clone: Here the gene names and germline are mouse. The CDR3 bases that were read are TGTGCCAGCAGTCTGGGGGACTGGGGGGAACAGTAC. Amino acids: CASSLGDWGEQY. The whole CDR3 protein reads CASSLGDWGEQYF. V and J are TRBV26 and TRBJ2-7; TRBD2 matches 11 bases. The observed sequence ends 1 residue before the CDR3 terminus, with the missing tail filled in from the germline J gene. CDR1 KGHPV and CDR2 FQNQEV come from the germline V gene (reference sequence). CDR3 length: 13 amino acids. V dropped 2 bases and J dropped 7; count of bases not matched to a gene: 1.

About this clone itself: Any gene name here is a mouse gene name. Read coverage stops 1 residue before the CDR3 terminus; the germline J gene supplies the remainder. The rearrangement uses TRBV16 and TRBJ2-2; D remains ambiguous. This CDR3 is 14 amino acids long. The V and J ends lost 5 bases and 0 bases respectively, with 7 bases between them. Germline loops: CDR1 SGHSA, CDR2 FRNQAP. Partial CDR3 DNA: TGTGCAAGCAGCCCGCAAGCAAACACCGGGCAGCTCTAC. Translating it yields CASSPQANTGQLY. The complete CDR3 protein is CASSPQANTGQLYF.

To note about this clone: All gene names here are mouse names. The sequenced fragment ends 1 residue before the CDR3 boundary, so the rest is inferred from the germline J gene. The chain combines TRBV12-2 with TRBJ2-5; D ambiguous. Germline CDR1 and CDR2: SGHLS and HYDKME. The CDR3 loop spans 11 amino acids. V was shortened by 2 bases and J by 4 bases, with 3 bases between the two germline ends. Incomplete CDR3 DNA: TGTGCCAGCTCTCCTAAAGACACCCAGTAC. It yields the protein CASSPKDTQY. The whole CDR3 protein is CASSPKDTQYF.

In this sample, this clone turned up a few times. The gene symbols are mouse symbols. The read terminates 1 residue ahead of where the CDR3 ends, so the germline J gene completes it. This rearrangement joins TRBV12-2 to TRBJ2-5; D is perhaps TRBD1 (5 bases). Germline V CDR1 and CDR2: SGHLS, HYDKME. V was trimmed by 4 bases and J by 0 bases, leaving 10 bases between them. The CDR3 has 14 residues. CDR3 bases read: TGTGCCAGCTCCCGGACATTTAACCAAGACACCCAGTAC. It encodes CASSRTFNQDTQY. From start to end, the CDR3 is CASSRTFNQDTQYF.

Comments on this clone: Gene and germline names: mouse. The part of the CDR3 DNA that was read is TGTGCCAGCAGTATAGCGAGGGGACGTTTGGACACCCAGTAC. It translates to CASSIARGRLDTQY. The full CDR3 sequence reads CASSIARGRLDTQYF. This chain joins TRBV19 and TRBJ2-5; D is perhaps TRBD1 or TRBD2 (5 bases each). The read finishes 1 residue shy of the CDR3 end, and the germline J gene is used to complete it. Deletions cut 0 bases from V and 6 bases from J, with 14 bases between. Germline CDR1 FNHDT, CDR2 SITEND (reference sequence). The CDR3 has 15 amino acids.

On this clone: Mouse names are used for the genes. The CDR3 extends 1 residue past the end of the read, so its final part is completed from the germline J gene. This rearrangement joins TRBV26 to TRBJ2-7, with 12 bases lining up with TRBD2. Germline CDR1 KGHPV, CDR2 FQNQEV (reference sequence). J lost 4 bases, V lost 6 bases, and 4 bases had no gene match. CDR3 length equals 14 residues. CDR3 protein: CASSRTGGGYEQYF. CDR3 bases read: TGTGCCAGCAGCCGGACTGGGGGGGGTTATGAACAGTAC.

This clone was seen only a few times. Gene names denote mouse genes. The CDR3 is cut off 1 residue early in the read; its end comes from the germline J gene. V usage is TRBV12-2 and J usage is TRBJ1-1; possible D gene TRBD1, 6 bases. The CDR3 is 12 residues long. The V end was cut by 2 bases, the J end by 5 bases, with 8 bases between. Germline loops: CDR1 SGHLS, CDR2 HYDKME. The part of the CDR3 DNA that was read is TGTGCCAGCTCTCCCGGGACAACAGAAGTCTTC. Its protein is CASSPGTTEVF. The full CDR3 protein reads CASSPGTTEVFF.

This clone was recorded a few times. The germline and genes are mouse ones. The DNA ends 1 residue before the CDR3 does, and the rest of the CDR3 is filled in from the germline J gene. V is TRBV3 and J is TRBJ2-5; 10 positions match TRBD2. The V gene end was trimmed by 3 bases and the J gene end by 2 bases; junction bases not matched to a gene: 5. CDR1 is SNHLY and CDR2 is FYNGKV in the germline V gene (reference sequence). This CDR3 has 16 residues. The covered CDR3 bases are TGTGCCAGCAGCTTCTGGGGGGGCGCGGGCCAAGACACCCAGTAC. This codes for CASSFWGGAGQDTQY. The full-length CDR3 reads as CASSFWGGAGQDTQYF.

Worth noting for this clone: The genes and germline here are from mouse. The read finishes 1 residue shy of the CDR3 end, and the germline J gene is used to complete it. The V and J genes are TRBV13-1 and TRBJ1-6; D is undetermined. TRBJ1-6 has ORF status, its function being uncertain. The CDR3 length is 14 residues. Germline assignment: CDR1 NSHNY and CDR2 SYGAGN. The ends were cut back, 1 base at V and 4 bases at J, with 6 bases in the middle. CDR3 region: CASSDYKYNSPLYF. The part of the CDR3 DNA that was read is TGTGCCAGCAGTGATTACAAATATAATTCGCCCCTCTAC.

This clone was counted only a few times. The gene symbols are mouse symbols. The read is 1 residue too short to cover the CDR3 end, so that end is filled in from the germline J gene. The chain carries TRBV26 and TRBJ1-5; D uncertain. The germline CDR1 and CDR2 sequences are KGHPV and FQNQEV (reference sequence). The CDR3 runs to 12 residues. The ends were cut back, 7 bases at V and 1 base at J, with 5 bases in the middle. CDR3 sequence: CASKGNNQAPLF. CDR3 DNA, as far as it was read: TGTGCCAGCAAAGGGAACAACCAGGCTCCGCTT.

In regard to this clone: The gene symbols are mouse symbols. The sequence runs out 1 residue before the end of the CDR3; the remainder is reconstructed from the germline J gene. This sequence joins TRBV26 and TRBJ1-4; possibly TRBD1 for D (6 bases). There are 13 residues in the CDR3. Trimming shortened V by 2 bases and J by 7 bases, and 8 bases separated the two germline ends. Germline CDR1 and CDR2: KGHPV and FQNQEV (reference sequence). CDR3 bases read: TGTGCCAGCAGTCTGGGGGGGCGCGAAAGATTATTT. This gives the protein CASSLGGRERLF. The CDR3 as a whole reads CASSLGGRERLFF.

With regard to this clone: All gene names here are mouse names. The read ends 1 residue shy of where the CDR3 ends; the end is completed using the germline J gene. Other DNA sequences in the sample encode the same CDR3. The chain is built from TRBV15 and TRBJ2-7; 8 bases fit TRBD2. CDR3 length: 13 amino acids. Germline V gene sequence: CDR1 SGHND, CDR2 FRSKSL. V was clipped by 1 base and J by 6 bases; unmatched bases: 2. The CDR3 region is CASSLGTGLEQYF. The sequenced part of the CDR3 DNA is TGTGCCAGCAGTTTAGGGACTGGGCTTGAACAGTAC.

Remarks on this clone: Gene names and germline refer to mouse. The missing CDR3 end, 1 residue past where the read stops, is filled in from the germline J gene. The V call is TRBV23, the J call TRBJ2-4; the table gives TRBD1 as D, unverified against the DNA. This CDR3 contains 14 residues. Germline V gene lookup returns CDR1 KGHTA and CDR2 FQNQQP. The CDR3 DNA, read in part, is TGCTCCAGCAGTCAAGAGGGGAATCAAAACACCTTGTAC. Protein: CSSSQEGNQNTLY. The whole CDR3 reads CSSSQEGNQNTLYF. The variable domain in full, with the rest retrieved from reference TRBV23 and TRBJ2-4, is DAAVTQKPRYLIKMKGQEAEMKCIPEKGHTAVFWYQQKQSKELKFLIYFQNQQPLDQIDMVKERFSAVCPSSSLCSLGIRTCEAEDSALYLCSSSQEGNQNTLYFGAGTRLSVL.

As to this clone: Genes and germline are mouse. The read gets to within 1 residue of the CDR3 end, and the germline J gene fills in the rest. V usage is TRBV3 and J usage is TRBJ1-4; D unclear. V dropped 5 bases and J dropped 0 bases, with 7 bases sitting between them. Germline CDR1 is SNHLY and CDR2 is FYNGKV (reference sequence). The CDR3 has 14 amino acids. CDR3 protein: CASSQHISNERLFF. CDR3 bases read: TGTGCCAGCAGCCAACATATTTCCAACGAAAGATTATTT.

Remarks on this clone: Gene names follow the mouse nomenclature. The missing CDR3 end, 1 residue past where the read stops, is filled in from the germline J gene. V and J are TRBV13-1 and TRBJ1-1; D gene unclear. The germline V gene encodes CDR1 NSHNY and CDR2 SYGAGN. V was pared by 2 bases and J by 4 bases, with 6 bases between. The CDR3 is made up of 12 amino acids. The part of the CDR3 DNA that was read is TGTGCCAGCAGTGAAGACCCCACAGAAGTCTTC. This sequence encodes CASSEDPTEVF. The entire CDR3 protein is CASSEDPTEVFF.

This clone was seen a few times. Germline and genes here are mouse. The read ends 1 residue before the CDR3 terminus; that terminus is restored from the germline J gene. The J gene is TRBJ1-3, the V gene TRBV13-1, with 9 bases identical to TRBD1. The germline CDR1 and CDR2 sequences are NSHNY and SYGAGN. The CDR3 is made up of 15 amino acids. Germline trimming cut 4 bases from V and 0 bases from J; bases unmatched to any gene: 2. The part of the CDR3 DNA that was read is TGTGCCAGCAGTCCGGACAGGGGTTCTGGAAATACGCTCTAT. Protein: CASSPDRGSGNTLY. The whole CDR3 protein is CASSPDRGSGNTLYF.

Turning to this clone: Gene names follow the mouse nomenclature. The read falls 1 residue short of the CDR3 end, and the missing part is taken from the germline J gene. V usage is TRBV23 and J usage is TRBJ2-7; the D call of TRBD1 is as the table states it, not checked on the DNA. The CDR3 has 15 amino acids. Looked up from germline, CDR1 is KGHTA and CDR2 is FQNQQP. CDR3 residues: CSSSQTPGQGYEQYF. The DNA read from the CDR3 is TGCTCCAGCAGTCAAACTCCGGGACAGGGGTATGAACAGTAC.